The next 2 T cell receptor beta chains were all read from a single sample in a study of Ad26.COV2.S vaccination and SARS-CoV-2 variants. Generated by immunoSEQ multiplex PCR, the TCRdb table keeps only in-frame clones and is missing some. The sample lists some 190,000 clones, roughly nine tenths occurring once. The source material was peripheral blood, sampled after recovery from COVID-19. These receptors came from a human donor who had recovered from COVID-19.

The genes are TRBV7-9 and TRBJ2-1; D perhaps matches TRBD2 (6 bases). Deletions cut 4 bases from V and 8 bases from J, with 18 bases between. This CDR3 region has 15 residues. Per germline, CDR1 SEHNR and CDR2 FQNEAQ (reference sequence). CDR3 region: CASSSGLGRLDEQFF. For the CDR3, the DNA is TGTGCCAGCAGCTCCGGGCTCGGGAGACTCGATGAGCAGTTCTTC.

The rearrangement links TRBV9 to TRBJ1-6; D is undetermined. CDR1 SGDLS and CDR2 YYNGEE come from the germline V gene. V dropped 0 bases and J dropped 10 bases, with 8 bases sitting between them. The CDR3 extends over 13 amino acids. CDR3 nucleotides: TGTGCCAGCAGCGTAGTCCCGGGGTCACCCCTCCACTTT. This codes for CASSVVPGSPLHF.